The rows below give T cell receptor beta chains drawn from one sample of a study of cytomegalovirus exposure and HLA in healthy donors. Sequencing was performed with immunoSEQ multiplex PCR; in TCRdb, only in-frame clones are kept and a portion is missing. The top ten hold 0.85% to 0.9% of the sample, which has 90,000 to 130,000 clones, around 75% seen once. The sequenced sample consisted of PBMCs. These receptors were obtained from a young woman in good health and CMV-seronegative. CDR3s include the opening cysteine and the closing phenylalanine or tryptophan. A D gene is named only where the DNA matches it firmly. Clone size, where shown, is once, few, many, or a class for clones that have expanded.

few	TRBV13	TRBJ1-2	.	TGTGCCAGCTTGCGTGGCTACACCTTC	CASLRGYTF
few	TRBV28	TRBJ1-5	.	TGTGCCAGCCGGGTTTTTGGGAGCAATCAGCCCCAGCATTTT	CASRVFGSNQPQHF
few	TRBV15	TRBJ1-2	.	TGTGCCACCCGAGTGTCGGCAGGGGCCAGCTATGGCTACACCTTC	CATRVSAGASYGYTF
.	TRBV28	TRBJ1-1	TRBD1	TGTGCCAGCAGTGGCAGGGGGGTAACCACTGAAGCTTTCTTT	CASSGRGVTTEAFF
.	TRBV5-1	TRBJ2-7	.	TGCGCCAGCAGCTTATCGGGGGATGCCTACGAGCAGTACTTC	CASSLSGDAYEQYF
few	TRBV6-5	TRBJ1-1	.	TGTGCCAGCAGTTACTCGTGGGCGGGCGAGAACACTGAAGCTTTCTTT	CASSYSWAGENTEAFF
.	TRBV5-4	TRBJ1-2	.	TGTGCCACCGGGGGGCAGGGCGGCTACACCTTC	CATGGQGGYTF
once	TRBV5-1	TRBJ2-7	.	TGCGCCAGCCGCCAGGGGCCGAGCTCCTACGAGCAGTACTTC	CASRQGPSSYEQYF
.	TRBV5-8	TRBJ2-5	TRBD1	TGTGCCAGCAGCTTAGGGTCAGGGGGCGCGATCCAAGAGACCCAGTACTTC	CASSLGSGGAIQETQYF
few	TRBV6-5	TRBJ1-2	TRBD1	TGTGCCAGCAGTCGAGGGGGCTTAGGCTATGGCTACACCTTC	CASSRGGLGYGYTF
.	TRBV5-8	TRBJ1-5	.	TGTGCCAGCGATATAAGGGGCGGACAGCCCCAGCATTTT	CASDIRGGQPQHF
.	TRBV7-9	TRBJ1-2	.	TGTGCCAGCAGCTTAATACAGGGTCGTGGCTACACCTTC	CASSLIQGRGYTF
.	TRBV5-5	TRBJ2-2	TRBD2	TGTGCCAGCAGCTACGGACTAGCGGGGGGGAACACCGGGGAGCTGTTTTTT	CASSYGLAGGNTGELFF
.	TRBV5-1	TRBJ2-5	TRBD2	TGCGCCAGCAGCTCAGGGGGACTAGCGGGCCCAGAGACCCAGTACTTC	CASSSGGLAGPETQYF
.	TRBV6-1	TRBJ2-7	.	TGTGCCAGCAGTGAAACTCCGCTGAGCTCCTACGAGCAGTACTTC	CASSETPLSSYEQYF
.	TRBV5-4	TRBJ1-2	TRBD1	TGTGCCAGCAGCATCAGGACAGGGTCTAACTATGGCTACACCTTC	CASSIRTGSNYGYTF
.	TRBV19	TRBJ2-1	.	TGTGCCAGCAGCCCCGGGGTTAATGAGCAGTTCTTC	CASSPGVNEQFF
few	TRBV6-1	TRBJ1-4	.	TGTGCCAGCAGGTCCGCAGGGACTGGGCGTGAAAAACTGTTTTTT	CASRSAGTGREKLFF
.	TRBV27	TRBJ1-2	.	TGTGCCAGCAGTCCCCGGGGAGGGACTATGGGCTACACCTTC	CASSPRGGTMGYTF
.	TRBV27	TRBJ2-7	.	TGTGCCAGCAGTTCCGGACTAGGGGGTTACGAGCAGTACTTC	CASSSGLGGYEQYF
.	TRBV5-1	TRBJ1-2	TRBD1	TGCGCCAGCAGCTTGCTTCCAGGGGGAACTAACTATGGCTACACCTTC	CASSLLPGGTNYGYTF
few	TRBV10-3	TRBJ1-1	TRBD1	TGTGCCATCAGTGGACAGGGCAACACTGAAGCTTTCTTT	CAISGQGNTEAFF
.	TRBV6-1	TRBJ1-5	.	TGTGCCAGCAGCGAAGAGGGAGGGGGGCGGCCGGGTCAGCCCCAGCATTTT	CASSEEGGGRPGQPQHF
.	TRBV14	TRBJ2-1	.	TGTGCCAGCAGCCCCTGGGGGGACGGAACTTTTAATGAGCAGTTCTTC	CASSPWGDGTFNEQFF
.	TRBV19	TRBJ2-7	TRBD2	TGTGCCAGTCGAAAGGGTAGCGGGGGCACATACGAGCAGTACTTC	CASRKGSGGTYEQYF
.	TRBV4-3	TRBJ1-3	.	TGCGCCAGCAGCCAAGACTGGGCAGGCGACTCTGGAAACACCATATATTTT	CASSQDWAGDSGNTIYF
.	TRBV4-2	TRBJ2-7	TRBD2	TGTGCCAGCAGCCAAGGACTAGCGATTACCTCCTACGAGCAGTACTTC	CASSQGLAITSYEQYF
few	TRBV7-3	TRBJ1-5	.	TGTGCCAGCAGATACAGCCTCAATCAGCCCCAGCATTTT	CASRYSLNQPQHF
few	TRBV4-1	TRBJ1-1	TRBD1	TGCGCCAGCAGCCAAGATAACAGGGGCACTGAAGCTTTCTTT	CASSQDNRGTEAFF
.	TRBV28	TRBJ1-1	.	TGTGCCAGTATAATGAGAGCGGGGAGCCCCCCTTTCTTT	CASIMRAGSPPFF
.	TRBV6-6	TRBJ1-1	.	TGTGCCAGCAAGGGGGATAGGACTGAAGCTTTCTTT	CASKGDRTEAFF
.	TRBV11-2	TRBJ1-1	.	TGTGCCAGCAGCTTGACAGAGGGCGTCGCGGGAACTGAAGCTTTCTTT	CASSLTEGVAGTEAFF
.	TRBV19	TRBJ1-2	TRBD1	TGTGCCAGTAAAGGGACAGGGCCCACCTATGGCTACACCTTC	CASKGTGPTYGYTF
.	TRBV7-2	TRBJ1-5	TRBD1	TGTGCCAGCAGCTTGGGACAGGGGGGGGAGCGTCAGCCCCAGCATTTT	CASSLGQGGERQPQHF
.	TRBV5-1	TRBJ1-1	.	TGCGCCAGCAGCTTGGGGGGGCATTTTGTCCCAAGGGACACTGAAGCTTTCTTT	CASSLGGHFVPRDTEAFF
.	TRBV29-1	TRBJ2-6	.	TGCAGCGTGTCGATCTACGGGACATCTAGCTCTGGGGCCAACGTCCTGACTTTC	CSVSIYGTSSSGANVLTF
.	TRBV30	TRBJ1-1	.	TGTGCCTGGACCCGGGACACCTCCTCCTGGGGGTCCGCTTTTTTT	CAWTRDTSSWGSAFF
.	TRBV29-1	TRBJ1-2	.	TGCAGTGCAGGCAGGGATGATGGCTACACCTTC	CSAGRDDGYTF
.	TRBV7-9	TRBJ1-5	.	TGTGCCAGCAGCCCCTCCAGTCAGCCCCAGCATTTT	CASSPSSQPQHF
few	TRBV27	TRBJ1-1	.	TGTGCCAGCAGTTTATCACCTCCGACAAGGAACACTGAAGCTTTCTTT	CASSLSPPTRNTEAFF
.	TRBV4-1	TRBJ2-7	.	TGCGCCAGCAGCCAAGATACAGCCCGGTCCTACGAGCAGTACTTC	CASSQDTARSYEQYF
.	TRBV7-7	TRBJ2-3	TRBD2	TGTGCCAGCAGCTCCAGCGGGACTGAGACAGATACGCAGTATTTT	CASSSSGTETDTQYF
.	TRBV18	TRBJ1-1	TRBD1	TGTGCCAGCTCCCGGGACAGGGAGGCTGCTTTCTTT	CASSRDREAAFF
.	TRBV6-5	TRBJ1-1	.	TGTGCCAGCACCCTACCAGGGCCTGAAGCTTTCTTT	CASTLPGPEAFF
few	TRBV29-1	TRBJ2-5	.	TGCAGCGCTCCTGACAGTCAAGAGACCCAGTACTTC	CSAPDSQETQYF
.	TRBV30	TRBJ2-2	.	TGTGCCTTCCGAGAATTCACCGGGGAGCTGTTTTTT	CAFREFTGELFF
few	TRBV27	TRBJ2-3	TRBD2	TGTGCCAGCAGTTTGAGGGCTAGCGGGACTAGCACAGATACGCAGTATTTT	CASSLRASGTSTDTQYF
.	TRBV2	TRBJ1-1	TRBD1	TGTGCCAGCAGTGCTTGGTTCTTGGGACAGCCGAACACTGAAGCTTTCTTT	CASSAWFLGQPNTEAFF
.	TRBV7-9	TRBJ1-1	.	TGTGCCAGCAGCTTAGAGGGGGATACTGAAGCTTTCTTT	CASSLEGDTEAFF
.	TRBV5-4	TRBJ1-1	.	TGTGCCAGCAGCTCGGGTGGCGGGGTGGCGGCTTTCTTT	CASSSGGGVAAFF
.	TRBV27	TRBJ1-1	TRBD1	TGTGCCAGCAGACCGACAGGGGCTAACACTGAAGCTTTCTTT	CASRPTGANTEAFF
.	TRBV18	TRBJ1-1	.	TGTGCCAGCTCACCAAACGGGTGGAGGGACACTGAAGCTTTCTTT	CASSPNGWRDTEAFF
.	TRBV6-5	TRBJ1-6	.	TGTGCCAGCAGTTACTCAGGGGCTACAGTAGGAGTTCTCCACTTT	CASSYSGATVGVLHF
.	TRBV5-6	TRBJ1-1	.	TGTGCCAGCAGCCGGGGATATAACACTGAAGCTTTCTTT	CASSRGYNTEAFF
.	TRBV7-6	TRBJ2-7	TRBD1	TGTGCCAGCAGCTTCGGGCAGGGGGACGAGCAGTACTTC	CASSFGQGDEQYF